In this sample, the clone carrying this T cell receptor (beta chain) turned up many times. Its antigen remains unknown. Amplification of TCR beta CDR3 regions was performed using RNA transcripts as template. First-round RT-PCR of the TCR CDR3 relied on the HTBI primer set. TCRdb re-called the multiplex PCR reads through MiXCR, storing one row per CDR3 protein. The repertoire consists of about 600,000 distinct CDR3 sequences, with 13% to 15% occurring once and the leading ten covering 6.5% to 9%. The sample originates from a study of T cells in Graves' hyperthyroidism and ophthalmopathy. The V gene's germline CDR1 is LGHNT and CDR2 FRNRAP. Trimming removed 0 bases at V and 1 base at J, with 9 bases between. The CDR3 extends over 15 amino acids. Study conclusions and caveats: Stable hyperthyroidism was told apart from ophthalmopathy by a model built on 13 V-J features.

The receptor was isolated from a woman between 18 and 29 years old with Graves' ophthalmopathy. The sample taken for sequencing was blood. This chain uses TRBV12-5 with TRBJ1-1; perhaps TRBD1 as D (6 bases). CDR3 DNA sequence: TGTGCTAGTGGTTTGGTTCAGGGGAGGAACACTGAAGCTTTCTTT. The encoded protein is CASGLVQGRNTEAFF.